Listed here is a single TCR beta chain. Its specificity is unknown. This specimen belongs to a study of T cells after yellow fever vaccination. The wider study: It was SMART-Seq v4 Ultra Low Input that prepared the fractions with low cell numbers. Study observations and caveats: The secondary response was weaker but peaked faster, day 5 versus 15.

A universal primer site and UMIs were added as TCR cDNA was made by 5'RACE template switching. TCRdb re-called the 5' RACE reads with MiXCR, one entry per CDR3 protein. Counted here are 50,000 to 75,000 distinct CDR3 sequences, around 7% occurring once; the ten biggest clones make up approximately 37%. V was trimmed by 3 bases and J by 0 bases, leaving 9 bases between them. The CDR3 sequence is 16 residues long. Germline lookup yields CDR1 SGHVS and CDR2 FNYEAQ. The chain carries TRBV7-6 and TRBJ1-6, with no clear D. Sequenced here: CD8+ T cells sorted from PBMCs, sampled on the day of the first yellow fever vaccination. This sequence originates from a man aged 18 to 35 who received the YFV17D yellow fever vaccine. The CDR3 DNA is TGTGCCAGCAGCTTGTCTCCGAGCTCCTATAATTCACCCCTCCACTTT. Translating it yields CASSLSPSSYNSPLHF.